Following are 23 T cell receptor beta chains from one sample sequenced in a study of blood T cell repertoires in COVID-19. Profiling relied on immunoSEQ multiplex PCR, and the TCRdb table lists in-frame clones only, not all of them. The table shows nearly 350,000 clones, with more than 70% occurring only once. Sequences were obtained from peripheral blood. Source of these receptors: a man aged 25 to 40 with active or convalescent COVID-19.

The chain joins TRBV5-1 to TRBJ2-3; 8 nucleotides line up with TRBD1. The CDR3 is made up of 16 amino acids. The junction had 16 bases not matched to a gene; V was cut back by 7 bases and J by 6 bases. Germline V gene data show CDR1 as SGHRS and CDR2 as YFSETQ. Here the CDR3 DNA reads TGCGCCAGCGGGACAGGTGGACAGGGCGCCCCGGATACGCAGTATTTT. Translating gives CASGTGGQGAPDTQYF.

The rearrangement joins TRBV30 to TRBJ1-6; possibly TRBD1 for D (6 bases). The CDR3 length is 14 residues. Germline CDR1 is GTSNPN and CDR2 is SVGIG (reference sequence). Trimming stripped 7 bases from V and 7 bases from J, with 17 bases between. The CDR3 region has the DNA TGTGCCTACAAACAGGGTCTACTCAATTCACCCCTCCACTTT. Translation gives CAYKQGLLNSPLHF.

The chain combines TRBV11-2 with TRBJ2-7; maybe TRBD2 (5 bases). The germline gives CDR1 SGHAT, CDR2 FQNNGV. The V and J ends lost 5 bases and 7 bases respectively, with 15 bases between them. This CDR3 region has 13 residues. The CDR3 bases are TGTGCCAGCAGCGTGATCAAGACGGGAGAGCAGTACTTC. Translating it yields CASSVIKTGEQYF.

The rearrangement links TRBV7-6 to TRBJ1-6; 9 bases align to TRBD1. CDR1 is SGHVS and CDR2 is FNYEAQ in the germline V gene. This CDR3 has 16 residues. J gave up 7 bases and V 4 bases, and 8 bases lay outside the gene matches. The chain's CDR3 is CASSSQTGQGNSPLHF. CDR3 nucleotide sequence: TGTGCCAGCAGCTCTCAAACCGGACAGGGGAATTCACCCCTCCACTTT. Full variable domain (missing parts from reference TRBV7-6 and TRBJ1-6): GAGVSQSPRYKVTKRGQDVALRCDPISGHVSLYWYRQALGQGPEFLTYFNYEAQQDKSGLPNDRFSAERPEGSISTLTIQRTEQRDSAMYRCASSSQTGQGNSPLHFGNGTRLTVT.

V and J are TRBV18 and TRBJ2-7; 12 positions agree with TRBD1. The CDR3 covers 15 residues. Germline CDR1 and CDR2: KGHSH and LQKENI. Trimming removed 3 bases from V and 4 bases from J; junction bases left unmatched: 4. The CDR3 nucleotides are TGTGCCAGCTCACCGGGACAGGGGGCGCGGTACGAGCAGTACTTC. It codes for CASSPGQGARYEQYF.

This chain uses TRBV15 with TRBJ2-1; D call uncertain. The CDR3 is made up of 14 amino acids. Trimming stripped 0 bases from V and 5 bases from J, with 8 bases between. The germline CDR1 and CDR2 sequences are LNHNV and YYDKDF (reference sequence). The CDR3 DNA reads as TGTGCCACCAGCAGAGATAATGCAGACAATGAGCAGTTCTTC. It specifies CATSRDNADNEQFF. Filled out from reference TRBV15 and TRBJ2-1, the complete variable domain reads DAMVIQNPRYQVTQFGKPVTLSCSQTLNHNVMYWYQQKSSQAPKLLFHYYDKDFNNEADTPDNFQSRRPNTSFCFLDIRSPGLGDTAMYLCATSRDNADNEQFFGPGTRLTVL.

The V and J genes are TRBV6-5 and TRBJ2-7, with a weak D call TRBD2 (5 bases). The CDR3 sequence is 15 residues long. Germline assignment: CDR1 MNHEY and CDR2 SVGAGI. V was clipped by 2 bases and J by 0 bases, with 11 bases between them. The CDR3 reads CASSYEGTNSYEQYF. The DNA for the CDR3 is TGTGCCAGCAGTTACGAGGGCACAAACTCCTACGAGCAGTACTTC.

The chain combines TRBV12-3 or TRBV12-4 with TRBJ2-7; D unresolved. V was cut by 6 bases and J by 3 bases, with 9 bases left in between. CDR3 length equals 12 residues. CDR3 nucleotides: TGTGCCAGCAGGGGCAGTGGCTACGAGCAGTACTTC. It encodes CASRGSGYEQYF.

The chain has TRBV29-1 and TRBJ1-2; no reliable D call. The CDR3 extends over 12 amino acids. V lost 4 bases and J lost 0, with 6 bases in between. The germline CDR1 and CDR2 sequences are SQVTM and ANQGSEA. The CDR3 DNA follows: TGCAGCGTTGGTCCGTCTAACTATGGCTACACCTTC. Protein product: CSVGPSNYGYTF.

The V gene is TRBV18, the J gene TRBJ1-5, with 7 bases lining up with TRBD1. The CDR3 runs 14 residues. CDR1 is KGHSH, CDR2 LQKENI, per germline. V trimming: 2 bases; J trimming: 5 bases; junction bases outside the gene matches: 3. This CDR3 is CASSPTGADQPQHF. CDR3 DNA: TGTGCCAGCTCACCAACAGGGGCCGATCAGCCCCAGCATTTT. The entire variable domain, with the rest obtained from reference TRBV18 and TRBJ1-5, is as follows: NAGVMQNPRHLVRRRGQEARLRCSPMKGHSHVYWYRQLPEEGLKFMVYLQKENIIDESGMPKERFSAEFPKEGPSILRIQQVVRGDSAAYFCASSPTGADQPQHFGDGTRLSIL.

This clone was counted only a few times. Because the CDR3 is missing its conserved closing phenylalanine or tryptophan, this is likely a read error. It is unclear where the CDR3 begins or ends on the DNA, so no DNA is shown, and the CDR3 is as TCRdb lists it. V and J are TRBV19 and TRBJ1-1; the tabulated D call, TRBD1, remains unverified against the DNA. Germline CDR1 reads LNHDA; CDR2 reads SQIVND (reference sequence). The CDR3 numbers 12 amino acids, ends counted. The CDR3 reads CASTQGSTFPTL.

J is TRBJ2-7 and V is TRBV9, with a possible D match to TRBD1 (6 bases). The CDR3 extends over 14 amino acids. Germline values: CDR1 SGDLS, CDR2 YYNGEE. V was trimmed by 0 bases and J by 2 bases, leaving 9 bases between them. CDR3 sequence (DNA): TGTGCCAGCAGCGTAGTGGCAGGGGCCTACGAGCAGTACTTC. Encoded protein: CASSVVAGAYEQYF.

The gene calls are TRBV9 and TRBJ1-4; 9 bases match TRBD1. This CDR3 comprises 15 residues. The germline V gene has CDR1 SGDLS and CDR2 YYNGEE. V lost 1 base, J lost 5 bases, and 3 bases stayed unmatched. In nucleotides, the CDR3 is TGTGCCAGCAGCGTATCGACAGGGGGGAATGAAAAACTGTTTTTT. Protein product: CASSVSTGGNEKLFF.

The CDR3 coding sequence is TGTGCCAGCAGCTCCCGACAGGGGAGTAACACTGAAGCTTTCTTT. Translation: CASSSRQGSNTEAFF. The chain employs TRBV5-4 and TRBJ1-1, with TRBD1 identical over 8 bases. The CDR3 covers 15 residues. CDR1 SGHNT and CDR2 YYREEE come from the germline V gene (reference sequence). Losses at the gene ends were 3 bases for V and 2 bases for J; bases not matched to a gene: 6.

This clone was seen more than once but under ten times. The chain combines TRBV6-4 with TRBJ2-7; tentatively, D is TRBD1 (6 bases). CDR3 length: 13 amino acids. Deletions cut 5 bases from V and 4 bases from J, with 12 bases between. Germline V lookup: CDR1 MRHNA, CDR2 SNTAGT. CDR3 sequence: CASSYREGYEQYF. The DNA for the CDR3 is TGTGCCAGCAGTTACAGGGAAGGTTACGAGCAGTACTTC.

The chain uses TRBV11-2 and TRBJ2-5; the match to TRBD2 covers 13 bases. This CDR3 has 16 amino acids. The V gene's germline CDR1 is SGHAT and CDR2 FQNNGV. The trim removed 4 bases at V and 5 bases at J, leaving 7 bases unmatched. The CDR3 loop reads CASSSTSGRAWETQYF. In nucleotides, the CDR3 is TGTGCCAGCAGCTCTACTAGCGGGAGGGCCTGGGAGACCCAGTACTTC. Full variable domain (outside the CDR3, taken from reference TRBV11-2 and TRBJ2-5): EAGVAQSPRYKIIEKRQSVAFWCNPISGHATLYWYQQILGQGPKLLIQFQNNGVVDDSQLPKDRFSAERLKGVDSTLKIQPAKLEDSAVYLCASSSTSGRAWETQYFGPGTRLLVL.

This clone was detected only once. This rearrangement joins TRBV28 to TRBJ1-1; 7 bases agree with TRBD1. CDR3 length: 14 amino acids. V gave up 6 bases and J gave up 2 bases; unmatched junction bases: 6. CDR1 and CDR2 from the germline V gene are MDHEN and SYDVKM. The CDR3 reads CASRLGGPNTEAFF. DNA of the CDR3: TGTGCCAGCAGACTAGGGGGCCCAAACACTGAAGCTTTCTTT.

This clone has just a few counts. This chain links TRBV19 with TRBJ2-3; a weak D match, TRBD2 (6 bases). Germline V lookup: CDR1 LNHDA, CDR2 SQIVND (reference sequence). The ends were cut back, 4 bases at V and 1 base at J, with 6 bases in the middle. The CDR3 has 13 amino acids. DNA for the CDR3: TGTGCCAGTAGTAAGCGGGGCACAGATACGCAGTATTTT. Encoded protein: CASSKRGTDTQYF.

The chain joins TRBV7-8 to TRBJ2-3; TRBD2 matches 11 bases. The ends lost 8 bases at V and 9 bases at J; junction bases unmatched: 4. In germline, CDR1 is SGHVS, CDR2 FQNEAQ. This CDR3 has 12 residues. In nucleotides, the CDR3 is TGTGCCAGCCAGGGACTAGCGGAAACGCAGTATTTT. Its translation: CASQGLAETQYF.

The chain has TRBV30 and TRBJ1-4; TRBD1 matches 7 bases. This CDR3 is built from 14 residues. V trimming: 3 bases; J trimming: 2 bases; junction bases outside the gene matches: 3. Per the germline V gene, CDR1 is GTSNPN and CDR2 is SVGIG (reference sequence). CDR3 DNA: TGTGCCTGGAGAAAAGGGGGCACTAATGAAAAACTGTTTTTT. Encoded protein: CAWRKGGTNEKLFF.

This clone was detected once. The rearrangement links TRBV18 to TRBJ1-2, with 9 bases that match TRBD1. CDR3 size: 16 residues. V lost 6 bases, J lost 8 bases, and 16 bases stayed unmatched. Germline loops: CDR1 KGHSH, CDR2 LQKENI. The CDR3 here is CASSPMVEQGAWGYTF. The DNA for the CDR3 is TGTGCCAGCTCCCCGATGGTAGAACAGGGGGCCTGGGGCTACACCTTC.

This clone was counted a single time. The CDR3 is CASTHREQPQHF. The DNA for the CDR3 is TGTGCCAGTACCCACAGGGAGCAGCCCCAGCATTTT. The V gene is TRBV19, the J gene TRBJ1-5, with D possibly matching TRBD1 (6 bases). The CDR3 is 12 amino acids. The germline CDR1 and CDR2 sequences are LNHDA and SQIVND (reference sequence). Between the trimmed V and J ends, which lost 7 bases and 7 bases, there was a span of 11 bases.

The chain joins TRBV3-1 (or the pseudogene TRBV3-2) to TRBJ2-5, with D perhaps matching TRBD2 (5 bases). This CDR3 has 16 amino acids. The ends were cut back, 0 bases at V and 2 bases at J, with 13 bases in the middle. The V gene's germline CDR1 is LGHDT and CDR2 YNNKEL (reference sequence). The CDR3: CASSQEGWSGQETQYF. The CDR3 region has the DNA TGTGCCAGCAGCCAAGAAGGGTGGAGCGGACAAGAGACCCAGTACTTC.